The sequence of this TCR beta chain was determined in a study of T cell repertoires in cytomegalovirus infection. The study, taken as a whole, reports: There were HLA-C-restricted CMV-specific TCR beta clonotypes dominating the ex vivo response.

The length of the CDR3 is 17 residues. CDR1 SNHLY and CDR2 FYNNEI come from the germline V gene. V was clipped by 5 bases and J by 0 bases, with 16 bases between them. TCRdb fed the reads into MiXCR, producing one record per CDR3 protein. The table shows hundreds of thousands of distinct CDR3 sequences, with approximately 32% occurring only once. This clonotype came up once. The antigen remains undetermined. Sample: PBMCs. The chain links TRBV2 to TRBJ1-4; D gene unclear. The sequence was collected from a human donor in good health (CMV status not recorded). Some clones in this sample may be carry-over from other donors' samples. The CDR3 protein is CASSLFSPGSTNEKLFF. The CDR3 bases are TGTGCCAGCAGTCTCTTTTCCCCAGGCTCAACTAATGAAAAACTGTTTTTT.